This T cell receptor (beta chain) was observed in a study of shared clonotypes between healthy human individuals. The study's findings and limits: Blood was the only sampled material, and tissue repertoires likely differ.

Notes on this clone: Its antigen remains unknown.

The CDR3 is 16 amino acids. Germline V gene sequence: CDR1 SGHVS, CDR2 FQNEAQ. The trim removed 0 bases at V and 8 bases at J, leaving 5 bases unmatched. The method was immunoSEQ multiplex PCR; TCRdb's version includes in-frame clones alone and lacks a portion of them. Of 2 million to 2.5 million clones in the sample, 85% to 95% are singletons; the top ten hold 0.3% to 0.45%. This receptor was taken from a man aged 18 to 29 in good health. Some clones in this sample may be carry-over from other donors' samples. The sample was naive CD4+ T cells from PBMCs. Regarding subset: CD45RA+ positively selected. This chain uses TRBV7-8 with TRBJ2-1; 12 bases map to TRBD2. The CDR3 DNA is TGTGCCAGCAGCTTAGCGAGACTAGCGGGAGTCTATGAGCAGTTCTTC. Translated, it gives CASSLARLAGVYEQFF.